Each of the 17 T cell receptor beta chains below was sequenced from the same sample in a study of graft-versus-host responses after intestinal transplantation. For these TCRs, the target antigens are not known. TCRdb's copy holds only in-frame clones and misses some; the assay was immunoSEQ multiplex PCR. Among about 110,000 clones listed, around 92% were seen once. The material was unstimulated CD8+ T cells sorted from spleen or lymph node cells, obtained before transplant. All receptors come from a human donor who was the organ donor for an intestinal transplant.

The chain has TRBV30 and TRBJ2-2; TRBD1 agrees at 9 bases. V trimming: 5 bases; J trimming: 5 bases; junction bases outside the gene matches: 9. Germline CDR1 GTSNPN, CDR2 SVGIG (reference sequence). The CDR3 contains 15 residues. The CDR3: CAWSPGTGQTGELFF. The DNA for the CDR3 is TGTGCCTGGTCTCCCGGGACAGGGCAAACCGGGGAGCTGTTTTTT.

The V and J genes are TRBV9 and TRBJ2-7; D remains ambiguous. V was shortened by 2 bases and J by 6 bases, with 15 bases between the two germline ends. The V gene's germline CDR1 is SGDLS and CDR2 YYNGEE. CDR3 size: 14 residues. This CDR3 is CASSVGSILAEQYF. The CDR3 DNA is TGTGCCAGCAGCGTGGGTTCGATACTGGCCGAGCAGTACTTC.

The chain combines TRBV6-5 with TRBJ2-1; D is unclear. V lost 2 bases and J 10 bases, leaving 12 bases between the germline ends. Germline V gene data show CDR1 as MNHEY and CDR2 as SVGAGI. The CDR3 spans 13 residues. In DNA, the CDR3 is TGTGCCAGCAGTTACCGAGCGTTAGGGGAGCAGTTCTTC. This translates into CASSYRALGEQFF.

V is TRBV6-5 and J is TRBJ2-2, with 7 bases fitting TRBD1. The trim removed 8 bases at V and 7 bases at J, leaving 4 bases unmatched. The CDR3 is 12 amino acids. Germline CDR1 MNHEY, CDR2 SVGAGI. The CDR3 loop reads CASPTGFGELFF. Here the CDR3 DNA reads TGTGCCAGCCCGACAGGGTTCGGGGAGCTGTTTTTT.

V is TRBV27 and J is TRBJ2-1; 7 bases match TRBD2. The J segment lost 2 bases and the V segment lost 8 bases, leaving 9 bases of the junction unmatched. The CDR3 has 15 residues. CDR1 MNHEY and CDR2 SMNVEV come from the germline V gene (reference sequence). DNA for the CDR3: TGTGCCAGCCAGTCCACTAGCGAGACCTACAATGAGCAGTTCTTC. Protein sequence: CASQSTSETYNEQFF.

The rearrangement joins TRBV5-1 to TRBJ2-1; 7 bases are a match to TRBD2. Looked up from germline, CDR1 is SGHRS and CDR2 is YFSETQ. The CDR3 loop spans 14 amino acids. Trimming at V came to 5 bases and at J to 16 bases, leaving 18 bases not matched to a gene. CDR3 region: CASRPLTSDTGLFF. The DNA for the CDR3 is TGCGCCAGCAGACCGCTCACTAGCGACACGGGGCTATTCTTC.

The genes are TRBV29-1 and TRBJ1-2; 7 bases agree with TRBD1. With 6 bases clipped from V and 2 bases from J, the junction kept 12 bases outside the gene matches. The length of the CDR3 is 15 residues. CDR1 and CDR2 from the germline V gene are SQVTM and ANQGSEA. The CDR3 DNA reads as TGCAGCGTCTTTTTCCCCGGACAGGTCAACTATGGCTACACCTTC. It yields the protein CSVFFPGQVNYGYTF.

This chain connects TRBV4-3 to TRBJ2-7; 13 positions match TRBD2. The CDR3 totals 15 residues. Germline lookup yields CDR1 LGHNA and CDR2 YSLEER. With 4 bases clipped from V and 5 bases from J, the junction kept 5 bases outside the gene matches. The CDR3 DNA is TGCGCCAGCAGCCTGGGGACTAGCGGGATCGACGAGCAGTACTTC. Protein: CASSLGTSGIDEQYF.

The rearrangement uses TRBV6-6 and TRBJ2-7, with 8 bases fitting TRBD1. The CDR3 has 14 amino acids. The germline CDR1 and CDR2 sequences are MNHNY and SVGAGI (reference sequence). The V gene end was trimmed by 6 bases and the J gene end by 4 bases; junction bases not matched to a gene: 8. In DNA form, the CDR3 reads TGTGCCAGCAGCAAAGGGACAGGTCGTTACGAGCAGTACTTC. Translated, it gives CASSKGTGRYEQYF.

The chain recombines TRBV11-2 with TRBJ1-3; 9 nucleotides match TRBD1. The junction had 8 bases not matched to a gene; V was cut back by 0 bases and J by 2 bases. CDR1 and CDR2 from the germline V gene are SGHAT and FQNNGV. The length of the CDR3 is 18 residues. The CDR3 spells CASSLDRVWDRAGNTIYF. The CDR3, as DNA: TGTGCCAGCAGCTTAGATCGTGTCTGGGACAGGGCTGGAAACACCATATATTTT.

The genes are TRBV10-2 and TRBJ1-5; 7 bases agree with TRBD1. CDR3 length: 15 residues. V dropped 0 bases and J dropped 7; count of bases not matched to a gene: 6. Germline CDR1 is WSHSY and CDR2 is SAAADI. This chain's CDR3 is CASSESRGQRQPQHF. Written as DNA, the CDR3 is TGCGCCAGCAGTGAGTCGAGGGGGCAAAGGCAGCCCCAGCATTTT.

The chain links TRBV7-6 to TRBJ2-5; D call uncertain. V was trimmed by 5 bases and J by 5 bases, leaving 12 bases between them. This CDR3 has 13 amino acids. Germline CDR1 and CDR2: SGHVS and FNYEAQ. The CDR3 protein is CASSLRVGETQYF. The CDR3 DNA reads as TGTGCCAGCAGCCTGCGAGTAGGGGAGACCCAGTACTTC.

The rearrangement joins TRBV29-1 to TRBJ2-3; TRBD1 matches 8 bases. This CDR3 is built from 15 residues. V was clipped by 3 bases and J by 2 bases; unmatched bases: 7. Germline lookup yields CDR1 SQVTM and CDR2 ANQGSEA. The CDR3 coding sequence is TGCAGCGTTGAGTTAGGACAGGGTAACACAGATACGCAGTATTTT. Protein sequence: CSVELGQGNTDTQYF.

The chain links TRBV7-8 to TRBJ1-1; the D gene is possibly TRBD1 (5 bases). Deletions cut 8 bases from V and 1 base from J, with 8 bases between. The CDR3 length is 12 residues. The germline V gene encodes CDR1 SGHVS and CDR2 FQNEAQ. The CDR3 coding sequence is TGTGCCAGCGGGGGGGAGAACACTGAAGCTTTCTTT. Amino acids: CASGGENTEAFF.

The chain employs TRBV19 and TRBJ2-1; maybe TRBD2 (6 bases). Trimming pared 1 base from V and 8 bases from J, leaving 24 bases between. Germline V gene sequence: CDR1 LNHDA, CDR2 SQIVND (reference sequence). This CDR3 is 18 amino acids long. The CDR3: CASSIARDFPTMVDEQFF. The CDR3 nucleotides are TGTGCCAGTAGTATAGCCCGGGACTTCCCAACGATGGTCGATGAGCAGTTCTTC.

This chain links TRBV25-1 with TRBJ2-5; D not resolved. The germline V gene encodes CDR1 MGHDK and CDR2 SYGVNS. This CDR3 has 11 residues. V was cut by 6 bases and J by 5 bases, with 7 bases left in between. CDR3 bases: TGTGCCAGCAGGTTTCGGGAGACCCAGTACTTC. Its translation: CASRFRETQYF.

The chain is built from TRBV7-6 and TRBJ2-1; TRBD1 matches 9 bases. V was clipped by 0 bases and J by 3 bases; unmatched bases: 9. Germline V gene data show CDR1 as SGHVS and CDR2 as FNYEAQ. CDR3 length: 18 amino acids. DNA for the CDR3: TGTGCCAGCAGCTTAGCGCTGGGGGACAGGGAGGGCTACAATGAGCAGTTCTTC. This translates into CASSLALGDREGYNEQFF. The whole variable domain, remainder taken from reference TRBV7-6 and TRBJ2-1, is GAGVSQSPRYKVTKRGQDVALRCDPISGHVSLYWYRQALGQGPEFLTYFNYEAQQDKSGLPNDRFSAERPEGSISTLTIQRTEQRDSAMYRCASSLALGDREGYNEQFFGPGTRLTVL.